The 10 T cell receptor beta chains below come from one sample, sequenced in a study of blood T cell repertoires in COVID-19. Clones were sequenced by immunoSEQ multiplex PCR, and TCRdb holds only the in-frame ones, with some missing. The table has fewer than 350,000 clones, just over 90% seen once. Sequencing used PBMCs or T cells enriched from blood (not recorded which). Receptors were obtained from a woman aged 40 to 50 with acute COVID-19.

The rearrangement uses TRBV7-8 and TRBJ2-7, with 7 bases fitting TRBD2. The CDR3 is 14 amino acids. Germline values: CDR1 SGHVS, CDR2 FQNEAQ. Trimming took 1 base from V and 3 from J; bases not matched to a gene: 3. CDR3 bases: TGTGCCAGCAGCTTAGTCGCTAGCGGCTACGAGCAGTACTTC. Translated, it gives CASSLVASGYEQYF.

J is TRBJ2-7 and V is TRBV9; D is possibly TRBD1 (6 bases). This CDR3 region has 15 residues. V was shortened by 0 bases and J by 5 bases, with 15 bases between the two germline ends. Germline lookup yields CDR1 SGDLS and CDR2 YYNGEE. CDR3 sequence reads: CASSVAGQGYHEQYF. The CDR3, as DNA: TGTGCCAGCAGCGTAGCAGGGCAGGGGTACCACGAGCAGTACTTC. Full variable domain (missing parts from reference TRBV9 and TRBJ2-7): DSGVTQTPKHLITATGQRVTLRCSPRSGDLSVYWYQQSLDQGLQFLIQYYNGEERAKGNILERFSAQQFPDLHSELNLSSLELGDSALYFCASSVAGQGYHEQYFGPGTRLTVT.

The gene calls are TRBV19 and TRBJ2-2, with TRBD2 matching over 14 bases. After removal of 5 bases from V and 5 bases from J, the junction contained 10 bases not matched to a gene. Germline CDR1 LNHDA, CDR2 SQIVND (reference sequence). This CDR3 region has 18 residues. The CDR3 sequence is CASSPGLAGALVTGELFF. Written as DNA, the CDR3 is TGTGCCAGTAGTCCGGGACTAGCGGGGGCCCTCGTAACCGGGGAGCTGTTTTTT.

This clone occurred once. This chain connects TRBV28 to TRBJ1-5; TRBD1 matches 7 bases. Germline V gene lookup returns CDR1 MDHEN and CDR2 SYDVKM. This CDR3 is 16 amino acids long. Trimming took 4 bases from V and 6 from J; bases not matched to a gene: 12. CDR3 sequence reads: CASSSLTRGQGQPQHF. CDR3 sequence (DNA): TGTGCCAGCAGTTCGCTTACTAGGGGGCAGGGTCAGCCCCAGCATTTT. Combining the CDR3 with reference TRBV28 and TRBJ1-5 gives the whole variable domain DVKVTQSSRYLVKRTGEKVFLECVQDMDHENMFWYRQDPGLGLRLIYFSYDVKMKEKGDIPEGYSVSREKKERFSLILESASTNQTSMYLCASSSLTRGQGQPQHFGDGTRLSIL.

This chain links TRBV28 with TRBJ1-1; 10 bases fit TRBD1. J lost 10 bases, V lost 2 bases, and 7 bases had no gene match. CDR1 is MDHEN, CDR2 SYDVKM, per germline. The CDR3 has 14 residues. This CDR3 is CASSLGQGVGGAFF. CDR3 in DNA: TGTGCCAGCAGTTTAGGACAGGGGGTTGGAGGAGCTTTCTTT. Using reference TRBV28 and TRBJ1-1 for the parts outside the CDR3, the full variable domain is DVKVTQSSRYLVKRTGEKVFLECVQDMDHENMFWYRQDPGLGLRLIYFSYDVKMKEKGDIPEGYSVSREKKERFSLILESASTNQTSMYLCASSLGQGVGGAFFGQGTRLTVV.

This chain joins TRBV4-1 and TRBJ2-4, with 7 nucleotides matching TRBD2. The germline V gene encodes CDR1 MGHRA and CDR2 YSYEKL. The V segment lost 3 bases and the J segment 1 base; nucleotides outside the gene matches: 6. The CDR3 contains 16 residues. CDR3 nucleotide sequence: TGCGCCAGCAGCCAGTTTCTAGCGGTTGCCAAAAACATTCAGTACTTC. It encodes CASSQFLAVAKNIQYF.

The rearrangement links TRBV12-3 or TRBV12-4 to TRBJ1-2; tentatively, D is TRBD1 (5 bases). The CDR3 is made up of 13 amino acids. V gave up 4 bases and J gave up 6 bases, with 12 bases separating them. The CDR3 loop reads CASSSTVQNGYTF. CDR3 nucleotides: TGTGCCAGCAGTTCGACAGTGCAGAATGGCTACACCTTC.

V and J are TRBV3-1 (or the pseudogene TRBV3-2) and TRBJ2-5; 12 positions agree with TRBD2. In germline, CDR1 is LGHDT, CDR2 YNNKEL (reference sequence). The CDR3 is 15 amino acids. The V segment lost 3 bases and the J segment 9 bases; nucleotides outside the gene matches: 8. The CDR3, as DNA: TGTGCCAGCAGCCATCTGACTAGCGGGGGTGCGGCCCAGTACTTC. Its translation: CASSHLTSGGAAQYF.

This clone came up a few times. The V call is TRBV7-6, the J call TRBJ2-7, with 8 bases aligning to TRBD2. Germline V lookup: CDR1 SGHVS, CDR2 FNYEAQ. Trimming took 1 base from V and 8 from J; bases not matched to a gene: 13. This CDR3 is 16 amino acids long. The CDR3 region is CASSLELAVTSTKQYF. CDR3 bases: TGTGCCAGCAGCTTAGAACTAGCGGTAACGTCTACGAAGCAGTACTTC. The full variable domain, with the rest looked up from reference TRBV7-6 and TRBJ2-7, is GAGVSQSPRYKVTKRGQDVALRCDPISGHVSLYWYRQALGQGPEFLTYFNYEAQQDKSGLPNDRFSAERPEGSISTLTIQRTEQRDSAMYRCASSLELAVTSTKQYFGPGTRLTVT.

The chain links TRBV9 to TRBJ2-1; 8 bases agree with TRBD2. The CDR3 contains 17 residues. V lost 2 bases and J lost 6; bases outside the gene matches: 13. CDR1 is SGDLS and CDR2 is YYNGEE in the germline V gene. CDR3 region: CASSVGGRSGASNEQFF. As DNA, the CDR3 is TGTGCCAGCAGCGTGGGCGGGAGGAGCGGGGCCTCCAATGAGCAGTTCTTC. The variable domain in full, completed from reference TRBV9 and TRBJ2-1, reads DSGVTQTPKHLITATGQRVTLRCSPRSGDLSVYWYQQSLDQGLQFLIQYYNGEERAKGNILERFSAQQFPDLHSELNLSSLELGDSALYFCASSVGGRSGASNEQFFGPGTRLTVL.